This TCR beta chain was captured in a study of blood T cells in healthy people across ages. Total RNA was extracted at no less than 6 micrograms per sample. With a J-beta primer mix and a sample-barcoded 5' primer, a second PCR ran roughly 7 to 11 cycles. MiXCR, run by TCRdb on the 5' RACE reads, gives a single entry per CDR3 protein. In the table there are under 2,000,000 distinct CDR3 sequences, around half of which are singletons. There are 16 residues in the CDR3. Sequencing was carried out using blood. V and J are TRBV21-1 and TRBJ2-5; the D call TRBD2 from the table was never checked on the DNA. TRBV21-1 is an annotated pseudogene. The TCR was taken from a woman aged 40-49 years in good health. The CDR3 protein is CASSNLSGGGQETQYF. CDR3 sequence (DNA): TGTGCCAGCAGCAACCTTAGCGGGGGGGGCCAAGAGACCCAGTACTTC.